Sequencing of this TCR beta chain was carried out in a study of blood T cell repertoires in COVID-19. The overall study: Both acute and convalescent COVID-19 samples were obtained from the United States, Italy and Spain.

In the authors' workflow: Cell counts per sample came from amplifying reference gene primers. Clones were sequenced by immunoSEQ multiplex PCR, and TCRdb holds only the in-frame ones, with some missing. The DNA gave D and trimming, while V, J and clone size come from that table. The table lists over 400,000 clones, roughly 91% of them singletons. The V end was cut by 1 base, the J end by 4 bases, with 17 bases between. CDR1 and CDR2 from the germline V gene are LGHDT and YNNKEL (reference sequence). CDR3 length: 17 residues. Recruited during active infection, patients (from Seattle) were subsequently followed longitudinally.

The receptor's source is a woman aged 45-59 years with COVID-19, enrolled during active disease. The specimen was peripheral blood. This chain joins TRBV3-1 (or the pseudogene TRBV3-2) and TRBJ1-5, with TRBD1 as a possible D gene (5 bases). CDR3 sequence reads: CASSQASGRGGNQPQHF. The CDR3 bases are TGTGCCAGCAGCCAAGCCTCGGGGAGGGGAGGTAATCAGCCCCAGCATTTT.